Shown below are 5 T cell receptor beta chains from a single sample sequenced in a study of early T cells in non-severe SARS-CoV-2 infection. Each CDR3 protein gets one entry after TCRdb re-called the 5' RACE reads with MiXCR. In the table there are about 31,000 distinct CDR3 sequences, approximately 5% of which are singletons. Sequenced input: whole blood. The source is an adult who was a healthcare worker with PCR-confirmed SARS-CoV-2 infection or an uninfected control (not recorded which).

This clonotype showed up many times. The rearrangement links TRBV12-5 to TRBJ1-5, with D tentatively TRBD1 (5 bases). V was trimmed by 1 base and J by 9 bases, leaving 13 bases between them. Germline V gene sequence: CDR1 LGHNT, CDR2 FRNRAP. This CDR3 contains 14 residues. The CDR3: CASGLDPPDTPQHF. The CDR3 DNA is TGTGCTAGTGGTTTGGACCCCCCGGACACGCCCCAGCATTTT.

This chain joins TRBV6-6 and TRBJ1-1, with D unresolved. This CDR3 region has 15 residues. Deletions cut 5 bases from V and 0 bases from J, with 13 bases between. Germline values: CDR1 MNHNY, CDR2 SVGAGI (reference sequence). This CDR3 is CASSLGGSMNTEAFF. CDR3 sequence (DNA): TGTGCCAGCAGTCTTGGAGGCTCCATGAACACTGAAGCTTTCTTT.

This clonotype was seen ten or more times. The chain uses TRBV3-1 and TRBJ1-5, with D unclear. The V and J ends lost 0 bases and 7 bases respectively, with 7 bases between them. Germline lookup yields CDR1 LGHDT and CDR2 YNNKEL (reference sequence). The CDR3 extends over 13 amino acids. In DNA, the CDR3 is TGTGCCAGCAGCCAAGATGCGTGGCAGCCCCAGCATTTT. Encoded protein: CASSQDAWQPQHF.

This clonotype was observed many times. The chain carries TRBV14 and TRBJ2-2; D is uncertain. The germline V gene has CDR1 SGHDN and CDR2 FVKESK. This CDR3 has 14 amino acids. The V end was cut by 2 bases, the J end by 6 bases, with 10 bases between. CDR3 residues: CASSQLTVSGELFF. CDR3 nucleotide sequence: TGTGCCAGCAGCCAATTAACCGTATCCGGGGAGCTGTTTTTT.

V usage is TRBV6-6 and J usage is TRBJ2-1; D possibly corresponds to TRBD2 (5 bases). Between the trimmed V and J ends, which lost 6 bases and 4 bases, there was a span of 16 bases. The germline CDR1 and CDR2 sequences are MNHNY and SVGAGI (reference sequence). This CDR3 spans 15 amino acids. DNA for the CDR3: TGTGCCAGCAGGCCGGGGTCCCAGGCATACAATGAGCAGTTCTTC. Translation: CASRPGSQAYNEQFF.